Below, 17 T cell receptor beta chains from the same sample are listed, as sequenced in a study of read filtering for tumor transcriptome and immune sequencing (dated by TCRdb to about 2020). The reads were generated on an Illumina HiSeq 4000. TCR libraries were constructed from approximately 390 ng RNA using the Immunoverse kit, and molecular barcoded adaptors covering alpha/delta and beta/gamma chains were employed. The public reads were quality trimmed at Q25 with fastp and then assembled into clones with MiXCR by TCRdb, keeping productive beta chains. A single entry per CDR3 protein holds the most common genes and DNA from its merged rows. The sample data list tens of thousands of distinct CDR3 sequences, and approximately 15% of these were observed just once. The ten largest clones take up roughly 44% of the sample. Sequences were obtained from a population of CD138-negative cells sorted from bone marrow. According to the study, the label for this sample's cell subset or site signals: bone marrow mononuclear cells depleted of CD138+ plasma/myeloma cells by negative magnetic selection. The source of these receptors is a donor at least 40 years old with multiple myeloma.

A note on this clonotype: A much larger clone differs from this one at a single base, so this may be a read error. The chain employs TRBV28 and TRBJ2-3, with D possibly TRBD2 on 5 matching bases. The CDR3 covers 16 residues. Germline V gene lookup returns CDR1 MDHEN and CDR2 SYDVKM. V was cut by 5 bases and J by 2 bases, with 17 bases left in between. The CDR3 sequence: CASSRLSTRATDTQYF. CDR3 bases: TGTGCCAGCAGTCGACTATCAACAAGGGCCACAGATACGCAGTATTTT.

This clonotype was seen ten or more times. The chain joins TRBV12-3 or TRBV12-4 to TRBJ2-7, with D unresolved. The V end was cut by 6 bases, the J end by 5 bases, with 14 bases between. This CDR3 is 13 amino acids long. The CDR3 here is CASRPDQLDEQYF. The DNA for the CDR3 is TGTGCCAGCAGACCTGACCAGCTCGACGAGCAGTACTTC.

This clonotype was seen at least ten times. A read error may produce the germline difference seen at one junction end. The chain recombines TRBV5-1 with TRBJ2-2; no definite D call. Germline CDR1 SGHRS, CDR2 YFSETQ. CDR3 length: 13 residues. The CDR3 DNA reads as TGTGCCAGCAGCCTACAAAACACCGGGGAGCTGTTTTTT. It is translated as CASSLQNTGELFF.

Concerning this clonotype: It is likely a read error, because the conserved phenylalanine at the end of the CDR3 is missing. V is TRBV6-2 or TRBV6-3 and J is TRBJ2-6; D possibly corresponds to TRBD1 (7 bases). Germline V CDR1 and CDR2: MNHEY, SVGEGT. The CDR3 contains 15 residues. V gave up 4 bases and J gave up 5 bases, with 12 bases separating them. CDR3 residues: CASSCDRDWANVLTL. CDR3 DNA sequence: TGTGCCAGCAGTTGCGACAGGGACTGGGCCAACGTCCTGACTCTC.

Worth noting for this clonotype: This sequence may be a read error, since a much larger clone differs from it by one base. The rearrangement joins TRBV20-1 to TRBJ1-2, with 7 positions matching TRBD1. V shed 4 bases, J shed 8 bases, and the junction held 13 bases outside the gene matches. The V gene's germline CDR1 is DFQATT and CDR2 SNEGSKA (reference sequence). The CDR3 has 14 amino acids. The CDR3 DNA reads TGCAGTGCTATCCCGGGCAGGGGGAATGGCGGCTACACCTTC. Residues: CSAIPGRGNGGYTF.

This clonotype came up many times. J is TRBJ2-7 and V is TRBV10-3; TRBD1 or TRBD2 may be the D gene (5 bases each). Germline loops: CDR1 ENHRY, CDR2 SYGVKD. Trimming stripped 7 bases from V and 5 bases from J, with 18 bases between. The CDR3 length is 14 residues. CDR3 sequence: CAITTGRGSHEQYF. The CDR3 DNA sequence: TGTGCCATCACCACGGGAAGGGGATCCCACGAGCAGTACTTC.

The table lists this clonotype with many counts. The V call is TRBV20-1, the J call TRBJ1-1, with D unresolved. The V gene's germline CDR1 is DFQATT and CDR2 SNEGSKA (reference sequence). This CDR3 has 14 residues. Trimming took 3 bases from V and 0 from J, leaving 11 bases between them. The CDR3 here is CSARRENLNTEAFF. The CDR3 bases are TGCAGTGCTAGGAGAGAAAATTTGAACACTGAAGCTTTCTTT.

This clonotype was recorded many times. The chain links TRBV20-1 to TRBJ1-4, with D tentatively TRBD1 (6 bases). The V end was cut by 4 bases, the J end by 1 base, with 7 bases between. Per the germline V gene, CDR1 is DFQATT and CDR2 is SNEGSKA (reference sequence). The CDR3 sequence is 13 residues long. CDR3 residues: CSAKDRTNEKLFF. CDR3 nucleotide sequence: TGCAGTGCTAAGGACAGAACTAATGAAAAACTGTTTTTT.

The table lists this clonotype with many counts. The CDR3: CASSENISGQETQYF. As DNA, the CDR3 is TGTGCCAGCAGTGAAAATATTAGCGGCCAAGAGACCCAGTACTTC. The chain employs TRBV2 and TRBJ2-5, with TRBD2 as a possible D gene (6 bases). V was pared by 2 bases and J by 1 base, with 11 bases between. The germline CDR1 and CDR2 sequences are SNHLY and FYNNEI. The CDR3 sequence is 15 residues long.

In this sample, this clonotype turned up many times. The chain employs TRBV2 and TRBJ1-2; perhaps TRBD1 as D (5 bases). V lost 1 base, J lost 11 bases, and 14 bases lay in between. The V gene's germline CDR1 is SNHLY and CDR2 FYNNEI. This CDR3 comprises 13 residues. CDR3 nucleotides: TGTGCCAGCAGTGAAGTTTTCAGGGCAGCATACACCTTC. Its translation: CASSEVFRAAYTF.

The V and J genes are TRBV11-2 and TRBJ2-5; no firm D call. Trimming cost V 5 bases and J 5 bases, with 9 bases left between them. CDR3 length: 12 amino acids. The germline CDR1 and CDR2 sequences are SGHAT and FQNNGV. The CDR3: CASSPLEETQYF. CDR3 nucleotides: TGTGCCAGCAGCCCATTGGAGGAGACCCAGTACTTC. The full variable domain, rest sourced from reference TRBV11-2 and TRBJ2-5, is EAGVAQSPRYKIIEKRQSVAFWCNPISGHATLYWYQQILGQGPKLLIQFQNNGVVDDSQLPKDRFSAERLKGVDSTLKIQPAKLEDSAVYLCASSPLEETQYFGPGTRLLVL.

Comments on this clonotype: The final CDR3 position lacks the conserved phenylalanine or tryptophan, pointing to a likely read error. V and J are TRBV6-5 and TRBJ2-1; the D is unclear. The CDR3 is 16 residues long. The V and J ends lost 5 bases and 9 bases respectively, with 23 bases between them. Germline V CDR1 and CDR2: MNHEY, SVGAGI. CDR3 in amino acids: CASSPMVAVPFGEQFS. Here the CDR3 DNA reads TGTGCCAGCAGTCCGATGGTAGCAGTCCCTTTTGGTGAGCAGTTCTCC.

The table lists this clonotype with many counts. This chain joins TRBV20-1 and TRBJ2-1; D possibly uses TRBD1 or TRBD2 (5 bases each). V shed 6 bases and J shed 3 bases, with 15 bases lying between them. Germline assignment: CDR1 DFQATT and CDR2 SNEGSKA (reference sequence). The CDR3 consists of 14 residues. CDR3 sequence (DNA): TGCAGTGCCACCGGGACGCGAGACTACAATGAGCAGTTCTTC. Translation gives CSATGTRDYNEQFF.

This clonotype was counted many times. The V and J genes are TRBV28 and TRBJ2-5; possible D gene TRBD1, 6 bases. CDR3 length: 12 residues. Per germline, CDR1 MDHEN and CDR2 SYDVKM. V lost 11 bases, J lost 0 bases, and 10 bases lay in between. CDR3 sequence reads: CAGGSYQETQYF. The CDR3, as DNA: TGTGCCGGGGGCAGCTACCAAGAGACCCAGTACTTC.

Judged by abundance, this clonotype is medium-sized. The chain links TRBV24-1 to TRBJ2-1, with D perhaps TRBD2 (5 bases). The ends were cut back, 0 bases at V and 5 bases at J, with 7 bases in the middle. The germline gives CDR1 KGHDR, CDR2 SFDVKD. The CDR3 is 14 amino acids. DNA of the CDR3: TGTGCCACCAGTGATTTGAGAGGGAACAATGAGCAGTTCTTC. Its translation is CATSDLRGNNEQFF.

The CDR3 sequence: CASSLRTGERETQYF. The CDR3 nucleotides read TGTGCCAGCAGCCTTCGGACAGGGGAGCGAGAGACCCAGTACTTC. The chain is built from TRBV3-1 and TRBJ2-5; 9 positions match TRBD1. The germline CDR1 and CDR2 sequences are LGHDT and YNNKEL (reference sequence). CDR3 length: 15 amino acids. V was pared by 4 bases and J by 4 bases, with 7 bases of the junction left unmatched.

This clonotype was detected many times. The chain carries TRBV3-1 and TRBJ1-1; D gene uncertain. This CDR3 has 13 amino acids. The V and J ends lost 0 bases and 6 bases respectively, with 8 bases between them. Per germline, CDR1 LGHDT and CDR2 YNNKEL (reference sequence). Here the CDR3 reads CASSQDGRAEAFF. For the CDR3, the DNA is TGTGCCAGCAGCCAAGATGGGCGGGCTGAAGCTTTCTTT.